The rows below give T cell receptor beta chains drawn from one sample of a study of beta chain features in type 1 diabetes. Generated by immunoSEQ multiplex PCR, the TCRdb table keeps only in-frame clones and is missing some. The data contain approximately 260,000 clones, roughly 25% of them seen just once; the ten biggest clones take up around 0.012%. Sequences were obtained from naive CD4+ T cells from blood. The origin of the receptors is a woman in her 30s with type 1 diabetes. The CDR3 runs from the conserved cysteine through the conserved F or W. D genes are given only for firm matches. Some rows mark clone size as missing; the rest say once, few, many or name a class of expanded clone.

abundance: few
v_gene: TRBV29-1
j_gene: TRBJ2-2
d_gene: TRBD1
CDR3aa: CSVAGQRNTGELFF
CDR3nt: TGCAGCGTTGCGGGACAGCGAAACACCGGGGAGCTGTTTTTT

abundance: NA
v_gene: TRBV21-1
j_gene: TRBJ2-5
d_gene: NA
CDR3aa: CASSKALCLPRGQETQYF
CDR3nt: TGTGCCAGCAGCAAAGCGCTTTGTCTCCCAAGAGGGCAAGAGACCCAGTACTTC

abundance: NA
v_gene: TRBV19
j_gene: TRBJ2-4
d_gene: NA
CDR3aa: CASSMTAEGLDIQYF
CDR3nt: TGTGCCAGTAGTATGACGGCGGAGGGCCTGGACATTCAGTACTTC

abundance: NA
v_gene: TRBV23-1
j_gene: TRBJ1-5
d_gene: TRBD1
CDR3aa: CASGDRGGSAQHF
CDR3nt: TGCGCCAGCGGGGACAGGGGCGGTTCGGCCCAGCATTTT

abundance: few
v_gene: TRBV5-1
j_gene: TRBJ2-1
d_gene: TRBD2
CDR3aa: CASSLLLAEGGNEQFF
CDR3nt: TGCGCCAGCAGCTTGTTACTAGCGGAGGGCGGGAATGAGCAGTTCTTC

abundance: NA
v_gene: TRBV25-1
j_gene: TRBJ2-7
d_gene: NA
CDR3aa: CATTRDNSYEQYF
CDR3nt: TGTGCCACCACTAGGGACAACTCCTACGAGCAGTACTTC

abundance: few
v_gene: TRBV29-1
j_gene: TRBJ1-2
d_gene: NA
CDR3aa: CSVAGINGYTF
CDR3nt: TGCAGCGTTGCAGGGATAAATGGCTACACCTTC

abundance: NA
v_gene: TRBV12-2
j_gene: TRBJ2-6
d_gene: NA
CDR3aa: CASRHRTGVSSGANVLTF
CDR3nt: TGTGCAAGTCGCCATCGGACAGGGGTTAGTTCTGGGGCCAACGTCCTGACTTTC

abundance: NA
v_gene: TRBV15
j_gene: TRBJ2-1
d_gene: TRBD2
CDR3aa: CATSFRGGHLAYEQFF
CDR3nt: TGTGCCACCAGCTTCCGGGGGGGTCATTTAGCGTATGAGCAGTTCTTC

abundance: NA
v_gene: TRBV10-3
j_gene: TRBJ2-5
d_gene: TRBD2
CDR3aa: CAIRPGLAFETQYF
CDR3nt: TGTGCCATCAGACCGGGACTAGCTTTTGAGACCCAGTACTTC

abundance: NA
v_gene: TRBV29-1
j_gene: TRBJ2-3
d_gene: TRBD2
CDR3aa: CSVEGAGGDPDTQYF
CDR3nt: TGCAGCGTTGAAGGGGCGGGAGGGGACCCAGATACGCAGTATTTT

abundance: few
v_gene: TRBV5-1
j_gene: TRBJ2-7
d_gene: NA
CDR3aa: CASSDLSGLSPSYEQYF
CDR3nt: TGCGCCAGCAGCGACCTCTCCGGACTCAGTCCCTCCTACGAGCAGTACTTC

abundance: NA
v_gene: TRBV12-5
j_gene: TRBJ2-7
d_gene: NA
CDR3aa: CASGIGTQSYEQYF
CDR3nt: TGTGCTAGTGGAATCGGGACTCAGTCCTACGAGCAGTACTTC

abundance: NA
v_gene: TRBV20-1
j_gene: TRBJ2-1
d_gene: NA
CDR3aa: CSARLLVAQFF
CDR3nt: TGCAGTGCTAGACTTCTAGTAGCCCAGTTCTTC

abundance: NA
v_gene: TRBV5-1
j_gene: TRBJ2-1
d_gene: NA
CDR3aa: CASSLVQGTYNEQFF
CDR3nt: TGCGCCAGCAGCTTGGTTCAGGGTACCTACAATGAGCAGTTCTTC

abundance: NA
v_gene: TRBV15
j_gene: TRBJ2-2
d_gene: NA
CDR3aa: CATSYWGTANTGELFF
CDR3nt: TGTGCCACCAGCTACTGGGGCACGGCAAACACCGGGGAGCTGTTTTTT

abundance: NA
v_gene: TRBV27
j_gene: TRBJ2-3
d_gene: TRBD2
CDR3aa: CASSLSGLAELTDTQYF
CDR3nt: TGTGCCAGCAGTTTGAGCGGACTAGCGGAACTCACAGATACGCAGTATTTT

abundance: few
v_gene: TRBV7-8
j_gene: TRBJ2-3
d_gene: TRBD2
CDR3aa: CASRLQLAGMDTQYF
CDR3nt: TGTGCCAGCAGGCTTCAACTAGCGGGAATGGATACGCAGTATTTT

abundance: few
v_gene: TRBV2
j_gene: TRBJ1-1
d_gene: NA
CDR3aa: CASRRAAEAFF
CDR3nt: TGTGCCAGCAGGAGGGCGGCTGAAGCTTTCTTT

abundance: few
v_gene: TRBV5-1
j_gene: TRBJ1-2
d_gene: NA
CDR3aa: CASSLDRDYGYTF
CDR3nt: TGCGCCAGCAGCTTGGACAGGGACTATGGCTACACCTTC

abundance: NA
v_gene: TRBV28
j_gene: TRBJ2-1
d_gene: TRBD2
CDR3aa: CASSPGLAGEQFF
CDR3nt: TGTGCCAGCAGTCCCGGACTAGCGGGTGAGCAGTTCTTC

abundance: NA
v_gene: TRBV9
j_gene: TRBJ2-7
d_gene: NA
CDR3aa: CASSVAGYGNYEQYF
CDR3nt: TGTGCCAGCAGCGTAGCTGGATACGGGAACTACGAGCAGTACTTC

abundance: few
v_gene: TRBV30
j_gene: TRBJ1-5
d_gene: NA
CDR3aa: CAWSVTGSNQPQHF
CDR3nt: TGTGCCTGGAGTGTAACCGGTAGCAATCAGCCCCAGCATTTT

abundance: NA
v_gene: TRBV29-1
j_gene: TRBJ1-1
d_gene: NA
CDR3aa: CSVGLMEDTEAFF
CDR3nt: TGCAGCGTTGGTTTGATGGAGGACACTGAAGCTTTCTTT

abundance: NA
v_gene: TRBV23-1
j_gene: TRBJ1-5
d_gene: NA
CDR3aa: CASSQQGSNQPQHF
CDR3nt: TGCGCCAGCAGTCAACAGGGTAGCAATCAGCCCCAGCATTTT

abundance: NA
v_gene: TRBV18
j_gene: TRBJ2-7
d_gene: NA
CDR3aa: CASSHRDTEQYF
CDR3nt: TGTGCCAGCTCACACCGGGACACCGAGCAGTACTTC

abundance: NA
v_gene: TRBV30
j_gene: TRBJ1-1
d_gene: TRBD1
CDR3aa: CAWEGQVATEAFF
CDR3nt: TGTGCCTGGGAAGGACAGGTGGCCACTGAAGCTTTCTTT

abundance: NA
v_gene: TRBV30
j_gene: TRBJ2-5
d_gene: NA
CDR3aa: CAWSTTGPETQYF
CDR3nt: TGTGCCTGGAGTACGACAGGTCCGGAGACCCAGTACTTC

abundance: few
v_gene: TRBV30
j_gene: TRBJ2-1
d_gene: TRBD2
CDR3aa: CAWRRTSNEQFF
CDR3nt: TGTGCCTGGAGAAGGACTAGCAATGAGCAGTTCTTC

abundance: few
v_gene: TRBV29-1
j_gene: TRBJ1-1
d_gene: NA
CDR3aa: CSVERGWAHTFF
CDR3nt: TGCAGCGTTGAACGGGGATGGGCCCATACTTTCTTT

abundance: NA
v_gene: TRBV27
j_gene: TRBJ1-2
d_gene: NA
CDR3aa: CASSRTTVANYGYTF
CDR3nt: TGTGCCAGCAGCCGTACGACAGTAGCTAACTATGGCTACACCTTC

abundance: few
v_gene: TRBV15
j_gene: TRBJ2-7
d_gene: TRBD2
CDR3aa: CATSRGGSGSHEQYF
CDR3nt: TGTGCCACCAGCAGAGGCGGTAGCGGGAGCCACGAGCAGTACTTC

abundance: NA
v_gene: TRBV7-2
j_gene: TRBJ2-1
d_gene: NA
CDR3aa: CASSLAGVVYNEQFF
CDR3nt: TGTGCCAGCAGCTTAGCGGGAGTCGTCTACAATGAGCAGTTCTTC

abundance: NA
v_gene: TRBV7-9
j_gene: TRBJ2-5
d_gene: NA
CDR3aa: CASSLGPGLDQETQYF
CDR3nt: TGTGCCAGCAGCCTAGGTCCGGGGTTAGACCAAGAGACCCAGTACTTC

abundance: NA
v_gene: TRBV29-1
j_gene: TRBJ2-2
d_gene: TRBD2
CDR3aa: CSARTSGSPNTGELFF
CDR3nt: TGCAGCGCCAGGACTAGCGGGAGTCCGAACACCGGGGAGCTGTTTTTT

abundance: NA
v_gene: TRBV30
j_gene: TRBJ2-1
d_gene: TRBD2
CDR3aa: CAWSMAGGYNEQFF
CDR3nt: TGTGCCTGGAGTATGGCGGGAGGATACAATGAGCAGTTCTTC

abundance: NA
v_gene: TRBV30
j_gene: TRBJ1-1
d_gene: NA
CDR3aa: CAWSFNKADSFF
CDR3nt: TGTGCCTGGAGTTTTAATAAGGCAGACTCTTTCTTT

abundance: few
v_gene: TRBV11-2
j_gene: TRBJ2-3
d_gene: NA
CDR3aa: CASSLSSSGTDTQYF
CDR3nt: TGTGCCAGCAGCTTATCCTCTAGTGGGACAGATACGCAGTATTTT

abundance: NA
v_gene: TRBV9
j_gene: TRBJ1-2
d_gene: TRBD1
CDR3aa: CASSVQGARYGYTF
CDR3nt: TGTGCCAGCAGCGTACAGGGGGCGCGTTATGGCTACACCTTC

abundance: NA
v_gene: TRBV7-7
j_gene: TRBJ2-3
d_gene: NA
CDR3aa: CASSSTGSSTQYF
CDR3nt: TGTGCTAGCAGCTCAACAGGGAGTAGCACGCAGTATTTT

abundance: few
v_gene: TRBV15
j_gene: TRBJ1-5
d_gene: NA
CDR3aa: CATSRASTGPPSNQPQHF
CDR3nt: TGTGCCACCAGCAGAGCGTCCACAGGGCCCCCTAGCAATCAGCCCCAGCATTTT

abundance: few
v_gene: TRBV9
j_gene: TRBJ2-5
d_gene: NA
CDR3aa: CASSVDEGRETQYF
CDR3nt: TGTGCCAGCAGCGTAGATGAGGGGAGGGAGACCCAGTACTTC

abundance: NA
v_gene: TRBV29-1
j_gene: TRBJ2-4
d_gene: NA
CDR3aa: CSVEPGSKNIQYF
CDR3nt: TGCAGCGTTGAACCGGGTTCCAAAAACATTCAGTACTTC

abundance: few
v_gene: TRBV7-3
j_gene: TRBJ1-2
d_gene: TRBD1
CDR3aa: CASSPGTGSYTF
CDR3nt: TGTGCCAGCAGCCCCGGGACAGGGAGCTACACCTTC

abundance: NA
v_gene: TRBV25-1
j_gene: TRBJ2-1
d_gene: TRBD2
CDR3aa: CASSLSGEDRDEQFF
CDR3nt: TGTGCCAGCAGTCTTAGCGGGGAAGATCGCGATGAGCAGTTCTTC

abundance: NA
v_gene: TRBV30
j_gene: TRBJ2-5
d_gene: TRBD2
CDR3aa: CAWSVRTSGRANPETQYF
CDR3nt: TGTGCCTGGAGTGTACGGACTAGCGGGAGGGCCAATCCCGAGACCCAGTACTTC

abundance: few
v_gene: TRBV18
j_gene: TRBJ2-2
d_gene: NA
CDR3aa: CASSSQGDTGELFF
CDR3nt: TGTGCCAGCTCATCTCAGGGTGATACCGGGGAGCTGTTTTTT

abundance: NA
v_gene: TRBV9
j_gene: TRBJ1-1
d_gene: NA
CDR3aa: CASSVSSQPYTEAFF
CDR3nt: TGTGCCAGCAGCGTATCTTCACAGCCATACACTGAAGCTTTCTTT

abundance: few
v_gene: TRBV18
j_gene: TRBJ2-7
d_gene: NA
CDR3aa: CASSLLSVEQYF
CDR3nt: TGTGCCAGCTCACTCCTAAGCGTCGAGCAGTACTTC

abundance: few
v_gene: TRBV25-1
j_gene: TRBJ1-2
d_gene: NA
CDR3aa: CASSESRLSGYTF
CDR3nt: TGTGCCAGCAGTGAATCGCGGCTCTCTGGCTACACCTTC

abundance: NA
v_gene: TRBV30
j_gene: TRBJ2-2
d_gene: TRBD2
CDR3aa: CAWRGLALNTGELFF
CDR3nt: TGTGCCTGGAGGGGACTAGCATTAAACACCGGGGAGCTGTTTTTT

abundance: few
v_gene: TRBV19
j_gene: TRBJ2-5
d_gene: TRBD2
CDR3aa: CASSPTGTSGETQYF
CDR3nt: TGTGCCAGTAGCCCAACTGGGACTAGCGGGGAGACCCAGTACTTC